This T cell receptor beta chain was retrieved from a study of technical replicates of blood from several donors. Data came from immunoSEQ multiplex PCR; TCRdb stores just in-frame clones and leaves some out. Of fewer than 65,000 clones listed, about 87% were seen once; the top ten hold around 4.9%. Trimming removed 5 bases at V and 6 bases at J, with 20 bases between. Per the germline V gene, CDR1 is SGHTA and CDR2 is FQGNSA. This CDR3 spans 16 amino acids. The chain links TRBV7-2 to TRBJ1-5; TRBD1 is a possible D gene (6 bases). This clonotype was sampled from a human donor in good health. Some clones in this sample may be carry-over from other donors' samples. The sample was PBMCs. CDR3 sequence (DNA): TGTGCCAGCAGCCCAGAACAGGGAAATTTGGGTCAGCCCCAGCATTTT. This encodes CASSPEQGNLGQPQHF.